Listed below are T cell receptor beta chains from one sample, sequenced in a study of blood T cell repertoires in COVID-19. Clones were read by immunoSEQ multiplex PCR, and TCRdb kept only the in-frame ones, dropping some. The table lists approximately 65,000 clones, 65% to 80% of them singletons. Sample: peripheral blood. Receptors were obtained from a human donor in a cohort sampled during active COVID-19. CDR3s include the opening cysteine and the closing phenylalanine or tryptophan. The order of the fields is clone size, J gene, V gene, D gene, CDR3 protein, CDR3 DNA. D genes are given only for firm matches. Where a row states a size, it is once, few, many or the class of an expanded clone; other rows omit it.

abundance: once
j_gene: TRBJ1-4
v_gene: TRBV28
d_gene: NA
CDR3aa: CASSRLGGTTNEKLFF
CDR3nt: TGTGCCAGCAGTCGTTTAGGCGGAACAACTAATGAAAAACTGTTTTTT

abundance: NA
j_gene: TRBJ2-3
v_gene: TRBV5-5
d_gene: TRBD2
CDR3aa: CASSPGLAASTDTQYF
CDR3nt: TGTGCCAGCAGCCCCGGACTAGCGGCTAGCACAGATACGCAGTATTTT

abundance: NA
j_gene: TRBJ2-1
v_gene: TRBV10-2
d_gene: NA
CDR3aa: CASRRERLLNEQFF
CDR3nt: TGCGCCAGCAGAAGGGAGCGGTTACTCAATGAGCAGTTCTTC

abundance: NA
j_gene: TRBJ2-1
v_gene: TRBV5-4
d_gene: TRBD2
CDR3aa: CASSAREGYNEQFF
CDR3nt: TGTGCCAGCAGCGCCCGGGAGGGCTACAATGAGCAGTTCTTC

abundance: NA
j_gene: TRBJ1-1
v_gene: TRBV5-1
d_gene: TRBD1
CDR3aa: CASSAGQGLNTEAFF
CDR3nt: TGCGCCAGCAGCGCTGGACAGGGGCTGAACACTGAAGCTTTCTTT

abundance: NA
j_gene: TRBJ1-4
v_gene: TRBV4-1
d_gene: NA
CDR3aa: CASSPQQGTEKLFF
CDR3nt: TGCGCCAGCAGCCCACAACAGGGAACGGAAAAACTGTTTTTT

abundance: few
j_gene: TRBJ1-6
v_gene: TRBV30
d_gene: TRBD1
CDR3aa: CAWNPGQGASPLHF
CDR3nt: TGTGCCTGGAATCCGGGACAGGGGGCTTCACCCCTCCACTTT

abundance: once
j_gene: TRBJ2-7
v_gene: TRBV5-4
d_gene: TRBD2
CDR3aa: CASSKPSGSYEQYF
CDR3nt: TGTGCCAGCAGCAAACCTAGCGGTTCTTACGAGCAGTACTTC

abundance: once
j_gene: TRBJ1-2
v_gene: TRBV28
d_gene: NA
CDR3aa: CASTPRGDGYTF
CDR3nt: TGTGCCAGCACACCCAGGGGCGATGGCTACACCTTC

abundance: NA
j_gene: TRBJ2-1
v_gene: TRBV5-4
d_gene: NA
CDR3aa: CASSFDPITVNEQFF
CDR3nt: TGTGCCAGCAGCTTCGACCCAATTACAGTGAATGAGCAGTTCTTC

abundance: NA
j_gene: TRBJ2-5
v_gene: TRBV2
d_gene: TRBD1
CDR3aa: CASTVRGRNQETQYF
CDR3nt: TGTGCCAGCACTGTGAGGGGGCGCAACCAAGAGACCCAGTACTTC

abundance: NA
j_gene: TRBJ1-1
v_gene: TRBV6-5
d_gene: NA
CDR3aa: CASTTGQQAFF
CDR3nt: TGTGCCAGCACCACCGGACAGCAAGCTTTCTTT

abundance: NA
j_gene: TRBJ1-3
v_gene: TRBV18
d_gene: TRBD1
CDR3aa: CASSPNGAGQGAGNTIYF
CDR3nt: TGTGCCAGCTCACCAAATGGCGCCGGACAGGGGGCTGGAAACACCATATATTTT

abundance: NA
j_gene: TRBJ2-5
v_gene: TRBV4-1
d_gene: TRBD2
CDR3aa: CASSRGLAKGETQYF
CDR3nt: TGCGCCAGCAGCCGGGGACTAGCCAAAGGGGAGACCCAGTACTTC

abundance: NA
j_gene: TRBJ2-7
v_gene: TRBV5-4
d_gene: NA
CDR3aa: CASSRDNYEQYF
CDR3nt: TGTGCCAGCAGCCGGGACAACTACGAGCAGTACTTC

abundance: NA
j_gene: TRBJ2-1
v_gene: TRBV19
d_gene: NA
CDR3aa: CASSKQGSRNEQFF
CDR3nt: TGTGCCAGTAGTAAACAGGGATCTCGCAATGAGCAGTTCTTC

abundance: once
j_gene: TRBJ2-3
v_gene: TRBV5-8
d_gene: NA
CDR3aa: CASSSSVGFTDTQYF
CDR3nt: TGTGCCAGCAGCTCTAGCGTGGGCTTCACAGATACGCAGTATTTT

abundance: NA
j_gene: TRBJ2-1
v_gene: TRBV28
d_gene: NA
CDR3aa: CASSPDRSPYNEQFF
CDR3nt: TGTGCCAGCAGTCCGGACAGAAGCCCTTACAATGAGCAGTTCTTC

abundance: NA
j_gene: TRBJ2-7
v_gene: TRBV11-2
d_gene: TRBD2
CDR3aa: CASTPSGSRWEQYF
CDR3nt: TGTGCCAGCACCCCCAGCGGGAGTCGGTGGGAGCAGTACTTC

abundance: NA
j_gene: TRBJ2-4
v_gene: TRBV7-2
d_gene: NA
CDR3aa: CASSLVQSKNIQYF
CDR3nt: TGTGCCAGCAGCTTAGTCCAATCCAAAAACATTCAGTACTTC

abundance: NA
j_gene: TRBJ1-2
v_gene: TRBV10-3
d_gene: NA
CDR3aa: CAIRSDSLYGYTF
CDR3nt: TGTGCCATCAGGAGTGACAGCCTCTATGGCTACACCTTC

abundance: NA
j_gene: TRBJ1-2
v_gene: TRBV28
d_gene: NA
CDR3aa: CASSFGGLHYGYTF
CDR3nt: TGTGCCAGCAGTTTCGGGGGGCTTCACTATGGCTACACCTTC

abundance: NA
j_gene: TRBJ2-7
v_gene: TRBV6-1
d_gene: NA
CDR3aa: CASSEAGGPRYEQYF
CDR3nt: TGTGCCAGCAGTGAAGCCGGGGGACCCCGATACGAGCAGTACTTC

abundance: NA
j_gene: TRBJ2-7
v_gene: TRBV27
d_gene: TRBD2
CDR3aa: CASSLEGRGSYEQYF
CDR3nt: TGTGCCAGCAGTCTCGAGGGGAGGGGCTCCTACGAGCAGTACTTC

abundance: NA
j_gene: TRBJ2-3
v_gene: TRBV7-6
d_gene: NA
CDR3aa: CASSRAVEGAQYF
CDR3nt: TGTGCCAGCAGCCGAGCCGTAGAAGGAGCGCAGTATTTT

abundance: once
j_gene: TRBJ2-4
v_gene: TRBV27
d_gene: NA
CDR3aa: CASSLTYRLADIQYF
CDR3nt: TGTGCCAGCAGTTTAACGTATAGGCTAGCAGACATTCAGTACTTC

abundance: NA
j_gene: TRBJ2-2
v_gene: TRBV19
d_gene: NA
CDR3aa: CASRLSGGLGTGELFF
CDR3nt: TGTGCCAGTAGATTAAGCGGAGGTCTGGGCACCGGGGAGCTGTTTTTT

abundance: NA
j_gene: TRBJ2-3
v_gene: TRBV19
d_gene: TRBD2
CDR3aa: CASSRAGVFADTQYF
CDR3nt: TGTGCCAGTAGTAGGGCGGGAGTTTTCGCAGATACGCAGTATTTT

abundance: NA
j_gene: TRBJ1-1
v_gene: TRBV7-2
d_gene: TRBD1
CDR3aa: CASSFSGTGTEAFF
CDR3nt: TGTGCCAGCAGCTTTTCCGGGACAGGGACTGAAGCTTTCTTT

abundance: few
j_gene: TRBJ1-1
v_gene: TRBV6-5
d_gene: NA
CDR3aa: CASSATGNTEAFF
CDR3nt: TGTGCCAGCAGCGCAACAGGGAACACTGAAGCTTTCTTT

abundance: NA
j_gene: TRBJ1-6
v_gene: TRBV7-2
d_gene: NA
CDR3aa: CASSLRRESSPLHF
CDR3nt: TGTGCCAGCAGCTTACGCAGGGAAAGTTCACCCCTCCACTTT

abundance: NA
j_gene: TRBJ1-3
v_gene: TRBV7-6
d_gene: NA
CDR3aa: CASSLNLGPGNTIYF
CDR3nt: TGTGCCAGCAGCTTAAATTTGGGCCCTGGAAACACCATATATTTT

abundance: few
j_gene: TRBJ1-5
v_gene: TRBV2
d_gene: TRBD1
CDR3aa: CASNRDRVQPQHF
CDR3nt: TGTGCCAGCAACCGGGACAGGGTTCAGCCCCAGCATTTT

abundance: NA
j_gene: TRBJ2-1
v_gene: TRBV9
d_gene: NA
CDR3aa: CASSVGGSSSNEQFF
CDR3nt: TGTGCCAGCAGCGTAGGAGGGAGTAGTAGCAATGAGCAGTTCTTC

abundance: NA
j_gene: TRBJ2-7
v_gene: TRBV7-9
d_gene: TRBD1
CDR3aa: CASSSPGTGWSYEQYF
CDR3nt: TGTGCCAGCAGCTCGCCTGGGACAGGGTGGTCCTACGAGCAGTACTTC

abundance: NA
j_gene: TRBJ2-5
v_gene: TRBV5-4
d_gene: TRBD1
CDR3aa: CASSPKDRGVAETQYF
CDR3nt: TGTGCCAGCAGCCCGAAGGACAGGGGTGTCGCGGAGACCCAGTACTTC

abundance: NA
j_gene: TRBJ1-4
v_gene: TRBV7-2
d_gene: NA
CDR3aa: CASSLGNRAPNEKLFF
CDR3nt: TGTGCCAGCAGCTTAGGGAACAGGGCTCCTAATGAAAAACTGTTTTTT

abundance: NA
j_gene: TRBJ1-3
v_gene: TRBV5-5
d_gene: NA
CDR3aa: CASSLEAGTIYF
CDR3nt: TGTGCCAGCAGCTTAGAGGCCGGCACCATATATTTT

abundance: NA
j_gene: TRBJ2-5
v_gene: TRBV7-8
d_gene: NA
CDR3aa: CASSLGTLQETQYF
CDR3nt: TGTGCCAGCAGCTTAGGGACTTTGCAAGAGACCCAGTACTTC

abundance: few
j_gene: TRBJ2-4
v_gene: TRBV4-2
d_gene: NA
CDR3aa: CASSQDVRGMRLQASLAKNIQYF
CDR3nt: TGTGCCAGCAGCCAAGATGTCAGGGGTATGCGACTCCAAGCGTCACTAGCCAAAAACATTCAGTACTTC

abundance: NA
j_gene: TRBJ1-3
v_gene: TRBV28
d_gene: NA
CDR3aa: CASSLNQGGGNTIYF
CDR3nt: TGTGCCAGCAGTTTAAATCAGGGTGGGGGAAACACCATATATTTT

abundance: NA
j_gene: TRBJ1-2
v_gene: TRBV4-3
d_gene: TRBD1
CDR3aa: CASSLEPTGSNYGYTF
CDR3nt: TGCGCCAGCAGTCTCGAACCGACAGGGTCTAACTATGGCTACACCTTC

abundance: NA
j_gene: TRBJ2-1
v_gene: TRBV19
d_gene: TRBD2
CDR3aa: CASSMRGGNEQFF
CDR3nt: TGTGCCAGTAGTATGCGGGGGGGCAATGAGCAGTTCTTC

abundance: few
j_gene: TRBJ2-7
v_gene: TRBV4-2
d_gene: NA
CDR3aa: CASSQDGDRINEQYF
CDR3nt: TGTGCCAGCAGCCAAGATGGTGATAGAATCAACGAGCAGTACTTC

abundance: NA
j_gene: TRBJ2-3
v_gene: TRBV7-2
d_gene: TRBD2
CDR3aa: CASSLVYSAGGTDTQYF
CDR3nt: TGTGCCAGCAGCTTAGTCTATTCGGCGGGAGGCACAGATACGCAGTATTTT

abundance: few
j_gene: TRBJ2-3
v_gene: TRBV10-3
d_gene: NA
CDR3aa: CAISGGVETDTQYF
CDR3nt: TGTGCCATCAGTGGCGGTGTTGAGACAGATACGCAGTATTTT

abundance: NA
j_gene: TRBJ1-4
v_gene: TRBV5-6
d_gene: TRBD1
CDR3aa: CASSLDRGYGEKLFF
CDR3nt: TGTGCCAGCAGCTTGGACAGGGGATACGGTGAAAAACTGTTTTTT

abundance: NA
j_gene: TRBJ2-7
v_gene: TRBV21-1
d_gene: NA
CDR3aa: CASSTQRDSSYEQYF
CDR3nt: TGTGCCAGCAGCACTCAAAGGGACAGCTCCTACGAGCAGTACTTC

abundance: NA
j_gene: TRBJ2-1
v_gene: TRBV11-2
d_gene: TRBD1
CDR3aa: CASSKNPGQGGNEQFF
CDR3nt: TGTGCCAGCAGCAAAAACCCGGGACAGGGGGGGAATGAGCAGTTCTTC

abundance: NA
j_gene: TRBJ2-7
v_gene: TRBV9
d_gene: TRBD2
CDR3aa: CASSPERDVSYEQYF
CDR3nt: TGTGCCAGCAGCCCGGAGCGGGATGTTTCCTACGAGCAGTACTTC

abundance: NA
j_gene: TRBJ1-4
v_gene: TRBV2
d_gene: NA
CDR3aa: CASRESNEKLFF
CDR3nt: TGTGCCAGCAGGGAGTCTAATGAAAAACTGTTTTTT

abundance: NA
j_gene: TRBJ2-5
v_gene: TRBV19
d_gene: TRBD1
CDR3aa: CASSLAGTGGKETQYF
CDR3nt: TGTGCCAGTAGCCTAGCCGGGACAGGGGGCAAAGAGACCCAGTACTTC

abundance: NA
j_gene: TRBJ2-3
v_gene: TRBV27
d_gene: TRBD2
CDR3aa: CASRPISLAGVDTQYF
CDR3nt: TGTGCCAGCAGACCCATTTCACTAGCGGGAGTGGATACGCAGTATTTT

abundance: NA
j_gene: TRBJ2-2
v_gene: TRBV5-4
d_gene: TRBD2
CDR3aa: CASSLGGRAPGELFF
CDR3nt: TGTGCCAGCAGCTTGGGCGGGAGGGCCCCCGGGGAGCTGTTTTTT

abundance: NA
j_gene: TRBJ2-7
v_gene: TRBV18
d_gene: NA
CDR3aa: CASSPRRGPSYEQYF
CDR3nt: TGTGCCAGCTCACCACGGCGGGGGCCCTCCTACGAGCAGTACTTC

abundance: NA
j_gene: TRBJ2-7
v_gene: TRBV11-2
d_gene: TRBD1
CDR3aa: CASSLGETGAPEF
CDR3nt: TGTGCCAGCAGCTTAGGGGAGACAGGGGCTCCAGAATTC

abundance: NA
j_gene: TRBJ1-2
v_gene: TRBV10-3
d_gene: NA
CDR3aa: CAISGTPGTPNGYTF
CDR3nt: TGTGCCATCAGTGGGACCCCCGGGACACCAAATGGCTACACCTTC

abundance: NA
j_gene: TRBJ2-7
v_gene: TRBV28
d_gene: NA
CDR3aa: CASRSRYEQYF
CDR3nt: TGTGCCAGCAGGAGCCGCTACGAGCAGTACTTC

abundance: NA
j_gene: TRBJ2-3
v_gene: TRBV3-1/TRBV3-2
d_gene: NA
CDR3aa: CASSQGTNTQYF
CDR3nt: TGTGCCAGCAGCCAGGGCACAAATACGCAGTATTTT

abundance: NA
j_gene: TRBJ1-2
v_gene: TRBV28
d_gene: NA
CDR3aa: CASSSLSPRGYTF
CDR3nt: TGTGCCAGCAGTTCACTAAGCCCGCGGGGCTACACCTTC